Sequencing of this TCR beta chain was carried out in a study of Ad26.COV2.S vaccination and SARS-CoV-2 variants. Study-wide background: Once, or twice with 56 days between doses, Ad26.COV2.S was given intramuscularly.

About this clone: Its antigen is not identified.

Profiled with immunoSEQ multiplex PCR; TCRdb holds only in-frame clones, not every one. This table holds around 240,000 clones, 88% found once. The treatment here: roughly 20 received Ad26.COV2.S at low or high dose, single or two shots; 5 received placebo; per-sample allocation not given. Material that was analyzed had been drawn on day 63 after the first vaccine or placebo injection. Study-level findings and limits: Breadth of non-spike TCRs did not differ between vaccinees and placebo recipients. Those who received the vaccine showed greater spike-specific TCR breadth than those given placebo.

J was trimmed by 6 bases and V by 8 bases; bases with no gene match: 12. In germline, CDR1 is MNHEY, CDR2 SVGAGI. This CDR3 has 15 amino acids. The sequencing here drew on peripheral blood, taken in a trial of Ad26.COV2.S vaccine versus placebo. V gene TRBV6-5 combines with J gene TRBJ1-5, with 8 bases fitting TRBD1. This sequence originates from a person aged 18-65 years who received the Ad26.COV2.S COVID-19 vaccine or a placebo. In DNA, the CDR3 is TGTGCCAGCCGGAGTGGACAGGGTCCATCTCAGCCCCAGCATTTT. Translation gives CASRSGQGPSQPQHF.